This T cell receptor beta chain was captured by sequencing in a study of control samples from healthy donors and cancer patients. CDR1 is KGHDR, CDR2 SFDVKD, per germline. V was pared by 1 base and J by 7 bases, with 4 bases between. The CDR3 has 12 residues. Only in-frame clones appear in the TCRdb table, and some are missing; sequencing was by immunoSEQ multiplex PCR. This sample carries over 55,000 clones, about 91% of them seen once, and the ten largest clones take around 1%. The TCR was taken from a man aged 25 to 40 with colorectal cancer. This rearrangement joins TRBV24-1 to TRBJ1-5, with D uncertain. The source material was PBMCs. CDR3 region: CATSDFEQPQHF. DNA of the CDR3: TGTGCCACCAGTGATTTCGAGCAGCCCCAGCATTTT.